The 28 T cell receptor beta chains reported below all come from one sample, sequenced in a study of cytomegalovirus exposure and HLA in healthy donors. The data were produced by immunoSEQ multiplex PCR, yet TCRdb's version contains in-frame clones alone and is incomplete. The sample lists roughly 200,000 clones; roughly four fifths were seen once. Sequenced input: PBMCs. These receptors all stem from a woman under 30 in good health and CMV-seropositive.

This rearrangement joins TRBV27 to TRBJ1-4; 7 bases map to TRBD1. CDR3 length: 18 residues. Germline V gene lookup returns CDR1 MNHEY and CDR2 SMNVEV (reference sequence). With V trimmed by 5 bases and J by 5 bases, 17 bases remained unmatched. The DNA of the CDR3 is TGTGCCAGCAGTCAACGCTCCGGAGGACAGGCCTTAAATGAAAAACTGTTTTTT. This sequence encodes CASSQRSGGQALNEKLFF.

This clone occurred a few times. The J gene is TRBJ1-1, the V gene TRBV20-1, with D unclear. The length of the CDR3 is 10 residues. V lost 2 bases and J 11 bases, leaving 9 bases between the germline ends. Per germline, CDR1 DFQATT and CDR2 SNEGSKA (reference sequence). CDR3 region: CSARLEEAFF. The CDR3 DNA reads TGCAGTGCTAGATTAGAGGAGGCTTTCTTT.

J is TRBJ1-2 and V is TRBV5-6, with TRBD1 identical over 10 bases. Trimming cost V 2 bases and J 2 bases; bases outside gene matches: 6. Germline V gene sequence: CDR1 SGHDT, CDR2 YYEEEE. This CDR3 has 16 residues. The CDR3 loop is CASSFPGTGVNYGYTF. The CDR3 DNA reads TGTGCCAGCAGCTTTCCCGGGACAGGGGTAAACTATGGCTACACCTTC. Combining the CDR3 with reference TRBV5-6 and TRBJ1-2 gives the whole variable domain DAGVTQSPTHLIKTRGQQVTLRCSPKSGHDTVSWYQQALGQGPQFIFQYYEEEERQRGNFPDRFSGHQFPNYSSELNVNALLLGDSALYLCASSFPGTGVNYGYTFGSGTRLTVV.

This rearrangement joins TRBV5-6 to TRBJ2-7; D perhaps matches TRBD2 (5 bases). V lost 6 bases and J lost 5, with 24 bases in between. In germline, CDR1 is SGHDT, CDR2 YYEEEE. The CDR3 length is 16 residues. CDR3 sequence reads: CASTTNRLEDRNEQYF. The CDR3 nucleotides are TGTGCCAGCACCACGAATCGTTTGGAGGATAGGAACGAGCAGTACTTC.

This sequence joins TRBV4-1 and TRBJ2-2; TRBD2 agrees at 10 bases. J was trimmed by 2 bases and V by 1 base; bases with no gene match: 7. Germline V gene sequence: CDR1 MGHRA, CDR2 YSYEKL. The CDR3 spans 18 residues. The DNA of the CDR3 is TGCGCCAGCAGCCAAGGGGGACTAGCGAAAGGAAACACCGGGGAGCTGTTTTTT. Translated: CASSQGGLAKGNTGELFF.

This chain connects TRBV6-6 to TRBJ2-3; 11 bases map to TRBD2. V lost 2 bases, J lost 5 bases, and 0 bases stayed unmatched. The CDR3 length is 14 residues. CDR1 and CDR2 from the germline V gene are MNHNY and SVGAGI (reference sequence). CDR3 bases: TGTGCCAGCAGTTACCTAGCGGGGGGAGATACGCAGTATTTT. Its translation is CASSYLAGGDTQYF.

This sequence joins TRBV4-1 and TRBJ2-5; 7 bases agree with TRBD1. The CDR3 totals 13 residues. Unmatched junction bases numbered 4, after V lost 5 bases and J lost 4 bases. Germline V gene lookup returns CDR1 MGHRA and CDR2 YSYEKL. DNA of the CDR3: TGCGCCAGCAGCAACAGGGGCAGAGAGACCCAGTACTTC. It is translated as CASSNRGRETQYF.

The J gene is TRBJ2-1, the V gene TRBV5-1; TRBD1 aligns across 7 bases. This CDR3 is built from 15 residues. The ends lost 3 bases at V and 4 bases at J; junction bases unmatched: 7. Germline V gives CDR1 SGHRS, CDR2 YFSETQ. The CDR3 DNA follows: TGCGCCAGCAGCTCCACAGGGGAGATATACAATGAGCAGTTCTTC. Translating gives CASSSTGEIYNEQFF.

The chain couples TRBV2 to TRBJ1-2, with a possible D match to TRBD1 (5 bases). V shed 4 bases and J shed 3 bases, with 6 bases lying between them. Germline lookup yields CDR1 SNHLY and CDR2 FYNNEI. This CDR3 region has 12 residues. CDR3 protein: CASSGGDYGYTF. The CDR3 nucleotides read TGTGCCAGCAGTGGGGGGGACTATGGCTACACCTTC.

V gene TRBV19 combines with J gene TRBJ1-1; 10 bases are a match to TRBD1. The CDR3 has 15 residues. Germline V gene sequence: CDR1 LNHDA, CDR2 SQIVND (reference sequence). V shed 2 bases, J shed 6 bases, and the junction held 6 bases outside the gene matches. CDR3 DNA sequence: TGTGCCAGTAGTATAATAGGACAGGGGGAAGCTGAAGCTTTCTTT. This sequence encodes CASSIIGQGEAEAFF.

The genes are TRBV6-5 and TRBJ2-7, with 12 nucleotides matching TRBD2. The CDR3 spans 15 residues. In germline, CDR1 is MNHEY, CDR2 SVGAGI. Trimming took 4 bases from V and 3 from J; bases not matched to a gene: 4. The CDR3 reads CASSFGLAGSYEQYF. Here the CDR3 DNA reads TGTGCCAGCAGTTTCGGACTAGCGGGGAGCTACGAGCAGTACTTC.

This clone was detected once. The chain uses TRBV11-3 and TRBJ2-1; 7 nucleotides match TRBD1. The CDR3 covers 13 residues. Trimming took 11 bases from V and 4 from J; bases not matched to a gene: 8. CDR1 and CDR2 from the germline V gene are SGHNT and YENEEA. The CDR3 DNA sequence: TGTGCCCCTAGGGGGCTAGTTTACAATGAGCAGTTCTTC. It codes for CAPRGLVYNEQFF.

The CDR3 is CASSTGQPYEQYF. Here the CDR3 DNA reads TGTGCCAGCAGTACCGGACAGCCCTACGAGCAGTACTTC. The chain links TRBV6-5 to TRBJ2-7; tentative D call: TRBD1 (6 bases). The V end lost 5 bases, the J end lost 2 bases, and 10 bases lay between the germline ends. The CDR3 spans 13 residues. Germline values: CDR1 MNHEY, CDR2 SVGAGI.

The chain employs TRBV13 and TRBJ2-3; 12 nucleotides line up with TRBD2. The CDR3 is made up of 16 amino acids. Per the germline V gene, CDR1 is PRHDT and CDR2 is FYEKMQ (reference sequence). V shed 5 bases, J shed 2 bases, and the junction held 5 bases outside the gene matches. The CDR3 DNA reads as TGTGCCAGCAGCACCCCTAGCGGGGGGGCCACAGATACGCAGTATTTT. Encoded protein: CASSTPSGGATDTQYF.

This rearrangement joins TRBV29-1 to TRBJ2-1; no reliable D call. CDR1 and CDR2 from the germline V gene are SQVTM and ANQGSEA. The CDR3 is 12 amino acids. V lost 6 bases and J 4 bases, leaving 10 bases between the germline ends. The CDR3, as DNA: TGCAGCGTAGAGACTCGTTACAATGAGCAGTTCTTC. This encodes CSVETRYNEQFF.

As for this clone: Relative to the germline gene, one junction end is altered; a read error may explain this. CDR3 sequence: CASSQVTGTPNPGELFF. In DNA, the CDR3 is TGTGCCAGCAGCCAAGTAACCGGGACACCGAACCCCGGGGAGCTGTTTTTT. The chain joins TRBV4-2 to TRBJ2-2, with D possibly matching TRBD1 (6 bases). Germline V CDR1 and CDR2: LGHNA, YNFKEQ. The CDR3 has 17 residues.

The chain employs TRBV9 and TRBJ1-3; a weak D match, TRBD1 (6 bases). Trimming removed 5 bases from V and 0 bases from J, with 12 bases in between. CDR1 SGDLS and CDR2 YYNGEE come from the germline V gene. The CDR3 length is 15 residues. As DNA, the CDR3 is TGTGCCAGCAGTGATACAGGGCTCTCTGGAAACACCATATATTTT. It translates to CASSDTGLSGNTIYF.

This clone is a singleton in its sample. The rearrangement links TRBV11-1 to TRBJ2-7; D may be TRBD1 (7 bases). CDR1 is SGHAT and CDR2 is FQDESV in the germline V gene (reference sequence). V lost 5 bases to trimming and J lost 6 bases, with 17 bases between them. The length of the CDR3 is 14 residues. The CDR3 protein is CASSQQNRGLEQYF. CDR3 sequence (DNA): TGTGCCAGCAGCCAACAAAACAGGGGACTCGAGCAGTACTTC.

V and J are TRBV27 and TRBJ2-1; D gene ambiguous. The V gene lost 2 bases and the J gene lost 6 bases, with 5 bases spanning the gap. CDR1 and CDR2 (germline): MNHEY, SMNVEV (reference sequence). This CDR3 is built from 12 residues. The CDR3 protein is CASSLPGNEQFF. The CDR3 region has the DNA TGTGCCAGCAGTTTACCGGGCAATGAGCAGTTCTTC.

This clone appeared a single time. The CDR3 DNA is TGTGCCAGCAGTTATGGCCATCGAGGGACAGATACGCAGTATTTT. It is translated as CASSYGHRGTDTQYF. The V gene is TRBV6-5, the J gene TRBJ2-3, with D maybe TRBD2 (5 bases). The germline V gene encodes CDR1 MNHEY and CDR2 SVGAGI. Trimming shortened V by 3 bases and J by 3 bases, and 13 bases separated the two germline ends. This CDR3 contains 15 residues.

This sequence joins TRBV29-1 and TRBJ2-7; TRBD1 matches at 7 bases. The CDR3 is 15 amino acids. Per the germline V gene, CDR1 is SQVTM and CDR2 is ANQGSEA. Losses at the gene ends were 4 bases for V and 3 bases for J; bases not matched to a gene: 12. The CDR3 DNA follows: TGCAGCGTTGCGGGCAAACAGGGGACATACTACGAGCAGTACTTC. The encoded protein is CSVAGKQGTYYEQYF.

The J gene is TRBJ2-3, the V gene TRBV5-1; D remains ambiguous. The CDR3 length is 12 residues. V shed 3 bases and J shed 6 bases, with 8 bases lying between them. Germline lookup yields CDR1 SGHRS and CDR2 YFSETQ. The CDR3 is CASSSTRDTQYF. CDR3 sequence (DNA): TGCGCCAGCAGCTCCACGCGTGATACGCAGTATTTT.

This clone appeared once. This sequence joins TRBV6-5 and TRBJ1-4; D call uncertain. The CDR3 is 14 residues long. The V end was cut by 5 bases, the J end by 2 bases, with 9 bases between. The V gene's germline CDR1 is MNHEY and CDR2 SVGAGI. CDR3 in DNA: TGTGCCAGCAGTCCGGGGAGTACTAATGAAAAACTGTTTTTT. Encoded protein: CASSPGSTNEKLFF.

V and J are TRBV11-1 and TRBJ1-1, with D perhaps matching TRBD1 (6 bases). This CDR3 is built from 14 residues. V lost 3 bases and J 3 bases, leaving 11 bases between the germline ends. The germline V gene encodes CDR1 SGHAT and CDR2 FQDESV (reference sequence). The CDR3 sequence is CASSFRAGDTEAFF. Written as DNA, the CDR3 is TGTGCCAGCAGCTTCAGGGCAGGGGACACTGAAGCTTTCTTT.

The chain links TRBV28 to TRBJ2-7, with TRBD1 as a possible D gene (6 bases). Germline CDR1 is MDHEN and CDR2 is SYDVKM. The CDR3 length is 12 residues. With 7 bases removed from V and 1 base from J, the gap between germline ends came to 8 bases. The CDR3 bases are TGTGCCAGCACGACAGGATCCTACGAGCAGTACTTC. It codes for CASTTGSYEQYF.

This chain uses TRBV4-3 with TRBJ1-4, with 9 bases lining up with TRBD1. The V gene's germline CDR1 is LGHNA and CDR2 YSLEER. CDR3 length equals 13 residues. Trimming removed 6 bases from V and 7 bases from J; junction bases left unmatched: 3. The CDR3 loop reads CASRDRGGEKLFF. CDR3 sequence (DNA): TGCGCCAGCAGAGACAGGGGGGGTGAAAAACTGTTTTTT.

The chain links TRBV9 to TRBJ1-5; 7 bases agree with TRBD1. The V and J ends lost 5 bases and 5 bases, in that order; junction bases with no gene match: 7. In germline, CDR1 is SGDLS, CDR2 YYNGEE. The CDR3 contains 14 residues. The CDR3 sequence: CASSGQDVYQPQHF. The DNA of the CDR3 is TGTGCCAGCAGTGGACAGGACGTTTATCAGCCCCAGCATTTT. Supplemented by reference TRBV9 and TRBJ1-5, the full variable domain reads DSGVTQTPKHLITATGQRVTLRCSPRSGDLSVYWYQQSLDQGLQFLIQYYNGEERAKGNILERFSAQQFPDLHSELNLSSLELGDSALYFCASSGQDVYQPQHFGDGTRLSIL.

The rearrangement uses TRBV7-6 and TRBJ2-5; 11 bases align to TRBD2. The CDR3 consists of 15 residues. Per the germline V gene, CDR1 is SGHVS and CDR2 is FNYEAQ. The J segment lost 1 base and the V segment lost 7 bases, leaving 5 bases of the junction unmatched. The CDR3 region has the DNA TGTGCCAGCACCGGGACTAGCGGATCCCAAGAGACCCAGTACTTC. This encodes CASTGTSGSQETQYF.